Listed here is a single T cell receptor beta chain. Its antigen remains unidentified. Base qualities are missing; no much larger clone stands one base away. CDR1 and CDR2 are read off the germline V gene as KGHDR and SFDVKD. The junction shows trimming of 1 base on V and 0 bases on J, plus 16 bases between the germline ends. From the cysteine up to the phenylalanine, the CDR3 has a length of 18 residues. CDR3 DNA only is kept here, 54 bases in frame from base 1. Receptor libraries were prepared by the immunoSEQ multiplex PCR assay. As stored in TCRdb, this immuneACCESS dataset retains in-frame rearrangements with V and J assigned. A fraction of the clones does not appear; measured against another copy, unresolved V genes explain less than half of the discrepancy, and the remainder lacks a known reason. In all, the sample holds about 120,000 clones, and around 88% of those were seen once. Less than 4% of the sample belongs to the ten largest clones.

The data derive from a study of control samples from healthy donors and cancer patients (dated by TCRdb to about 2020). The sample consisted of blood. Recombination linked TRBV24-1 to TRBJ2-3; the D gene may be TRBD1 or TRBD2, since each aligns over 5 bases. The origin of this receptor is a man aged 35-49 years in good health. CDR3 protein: CATSDFGTGRTSTDTQYF. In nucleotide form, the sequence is TGTGCCACCAGTGATTTCGGGACGGGACGTACTAGCACAGATACGCAGTATTTT.